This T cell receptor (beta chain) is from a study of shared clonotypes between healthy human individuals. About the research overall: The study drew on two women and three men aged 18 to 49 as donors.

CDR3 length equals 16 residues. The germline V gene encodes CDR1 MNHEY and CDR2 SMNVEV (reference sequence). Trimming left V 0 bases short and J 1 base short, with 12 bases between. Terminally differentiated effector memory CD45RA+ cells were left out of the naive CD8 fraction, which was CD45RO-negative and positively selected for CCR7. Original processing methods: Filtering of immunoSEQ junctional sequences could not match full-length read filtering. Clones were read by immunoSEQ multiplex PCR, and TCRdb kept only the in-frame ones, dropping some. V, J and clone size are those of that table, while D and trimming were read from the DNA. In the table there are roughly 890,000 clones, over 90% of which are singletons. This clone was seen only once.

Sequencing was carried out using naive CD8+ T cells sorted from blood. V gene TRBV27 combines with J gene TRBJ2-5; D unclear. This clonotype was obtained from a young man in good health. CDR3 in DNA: TGTGCCAGCAGTTTATCAGCGTGGAAAGTCCAAGAGACCCAGTACTTC. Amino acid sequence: CASSLSAWKVQETQYF.